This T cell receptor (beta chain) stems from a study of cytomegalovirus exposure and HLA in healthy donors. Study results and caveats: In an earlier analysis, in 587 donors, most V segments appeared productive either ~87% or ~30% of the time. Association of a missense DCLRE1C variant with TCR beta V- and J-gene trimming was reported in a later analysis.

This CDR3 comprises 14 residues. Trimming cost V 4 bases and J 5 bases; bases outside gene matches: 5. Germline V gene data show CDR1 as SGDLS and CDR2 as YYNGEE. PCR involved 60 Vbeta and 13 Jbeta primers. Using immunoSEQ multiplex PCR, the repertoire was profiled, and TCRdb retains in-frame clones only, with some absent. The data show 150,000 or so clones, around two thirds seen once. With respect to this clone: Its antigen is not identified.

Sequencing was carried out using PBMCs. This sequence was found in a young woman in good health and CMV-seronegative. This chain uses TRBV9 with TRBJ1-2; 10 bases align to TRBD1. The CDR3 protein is CASSQRDRGYGYTF. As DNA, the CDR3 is TGTGCCAGCAGCCAGAGGGACAGGGGATATGGCTACACCTTC.